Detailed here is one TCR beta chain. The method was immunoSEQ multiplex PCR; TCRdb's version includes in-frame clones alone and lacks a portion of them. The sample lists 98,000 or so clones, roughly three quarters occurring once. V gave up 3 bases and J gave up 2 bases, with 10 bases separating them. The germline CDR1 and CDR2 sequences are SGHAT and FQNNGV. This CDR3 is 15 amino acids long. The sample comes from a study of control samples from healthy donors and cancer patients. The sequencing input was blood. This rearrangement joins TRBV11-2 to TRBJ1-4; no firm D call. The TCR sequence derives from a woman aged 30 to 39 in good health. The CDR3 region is CASSFLGRTNEKLFF. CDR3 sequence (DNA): TGTGCCAGCAGCTTCCTCGGGAGGACTAATGAAAAACTGTTTTTT.